A single sample gave rise to the 30 T cell receptor beta chains below, sequenced in a study of blood T cell repertoires in COVID-19. The table came from immunoSEQ multiplex PCR; TCRdb's copy has only in-frame clones and leaves some out. Among a few hundred thousand clones listed, over 75% were seen once. The sequencing sample was made of PBMCs or T cells enriched from blood (not recorded which). These receptors were taken from a woman aged 18-29 years who had been exposed to COVID-19.

This clone appeared once. V gene TRBV19 combines with J gene TRBJ2-3; 10 positions match TRBD2. V lost 0 bases and J lost 4; bases outside the gene matches: 4. The germline CDR1 and CDR2 sequences are LNHDA and SQIVND (reference sequence). This CDR3 has 16 amino acids. The DNA of the CDR3 is TGTGCCAGTAGTATAGATCAGCGGGAGGGACCAGATACGCAGTATTTT. It codes for CASSIDQREGPDTQYF. Based on the CDR3 plus reference TRBV19 and TRBJ2-3, the full variable domain is DGGITQSPKYLFRKEGQNVTLSCEQNLNHDAMYWYRQDPGQGLRLIYYSQIVNDFQKGDIAEGYSVSREKKESFPLTVTSAQKNPTAFYLCASSIDQREGPDTQYFGPGTRLTVL.

The chain uses TRBV9 and TRBJ2-1, with TRBD2 matching 9 bases. Trimming took 4 bases from V and 2 from J; bases not matched to a gene: 4. Germline values: CDR1 SGDLS, CDR2 YYNGEE. This CDR3 has 15 amino acids. This CDR3 reads CASSQTSGTYNEQFF. The CDR3 DNA reads TGTGCCAGCAGCCAGACTAGCGGCACCTACAATGAGCAGTTCTTC. Variable domain in full (rest from reference TRBV9 and TRBJ2-1): DSGVTQTPKHLITATGQRVTLRCSPRSGDLSVYWYQQSLDQGLQFLIQYYNGEERAKGNILERFSAQQFPDLHSELNLSSLELGDSALYFCASSQTSGTYNEQFFGPGTRLTVL.

This clone showed up just once. J is TRBJ2-1 and V is TRBV28; D gene unclear. Germline CDR1 is MDHEN and CDR2 is SYDVKM. The CDR3 extends over 17 amino acids. V lost 2 bases and J 3 bases, leaving 17 bases between the germline ends. The CDR3 is CASSLDRGLYHYNEQFF. Written as DNA, the CDR3 is TGTGCCAGCAGTTTAGACCGAGGATTATACCACTACAATGAGCAGTTCTTC.

The V and J genes are TRBV2 and TRBJ2-7, with 7 bases identical to TRBD2. This CDR3 contains 17 residues. CDR1 and CDR2 from the germline V gene are SNHLY and FYNNEI. J gave up 0 bases and V 0 bases, and 8 bases lay outside the gene matches. The chain's CDR3 is CASSEASFRTSSYEQYF. The CDR3 region has the DNA TGTGCCAGCAGTGAAGCATCTTTCCGGACTAGCTCCTACGAGCAGTACTTC. The complete variable domain, with remaining parts taken from reference TRBV2 and TRBJ2-7, reads EPEVTQTPSHQVTQMGQEVILRCVPISNHLYFYWYRQILGQKVEFLVSFYNNEISEKSEIFDDQFSVERPDGSNFTLKIRSTKLEDSAMYFCASSEASFRTSSYEQYFGPGTRLTVT.

The rearrangement joins TRBV27 to TRBJ2-6, with D possibly TRBD2 on 6 matching bases. In germline, CDR1 is MNHEY, CDR2 SMNVEV (reference sequence). The germline V and J ends were trimmed by 4 bases and 3 bases, with 25 bases remaining between them. This CDR3 has 20 residues. The DNA of the CDR3 is TGTGCCAGCAGTTCCGATTATCCGGGACTGGCGTTGGTTGGGGCCAACGTCCTGACTTTC. Its protein product is CASSSDYPGLALVGANVLTF.

The genes are TRBV19 and TRBJ1-5; 10 bases are shared with TRBD1. The CDR3 sequence is 16 residues long. Germline V gives CDR1 LNHDA, CDR2 SQIVND (reference sequence). With 8 bases clipped from V and 0 bases from J, the junction kept 7 bases outside the gene matches. The CDR3 is CASVDRGRYSNQPQHF. The CDR3, as DNA: TGTGCCAGTGTGGACAGGGGGAGATATAGCAATCAGCCCCAGCATTTT.

The chain is built from TRBV24-1 and TRBJ1-2; weak D call: TRBD1 (6 bases). This CDR3 spans 13 amino acids. Between the trimmed V and J ends, which lost 5 bases and 10 bases, there was a span of 16 bases. Germline CDR1 and CDR2: KGHDR and SFDVKD. DNA of the CDR3: TGTGCCACCAGTGGTCAAGGACAGTATTACTACACCTTC. Protein sequence: CATSGQGQYYYTF.

The V and J genes are TRBV19 and TRBJ2-3; TRBD1 matches 7 bases. Looked up from germline, CDR1 is LNHDA and CDR2 is SQIVND (reference sequence). The CDR3 length is 15 residues. The ends lost 6 bases at V and 3 bases at J; junction bases unmatched: 9. CDR3 nucleotides: TGTGCCAGTAGACAGACAGGGAGTAGGACAGATACGCAGTATTTT. This encodes CASRQTGSRTDTQYF.

For this clone: Different DNA sequences within this sample yield the same CDR3. The V and J genes are TRBV29-1 and TRBJ1-1; 7 positions match TRBD1. CDR3 length: 12 residues. The V segment lost 6 bases and the J segment 1 base; nucleotides outside the gene matches: 2. CDR1 is SQVTM, CDR2 ANQGSEA, per germline. Here the CDR3 reads CSVGDRNTEAFF. CDR3 bases: TGCAGCGTCGGGGACAGGAACACTGAAGCTTTCTTT.

This clone was seen once. Written as DNA, the CDR3 is TGTGCCAGCAGCTTAAGACAGTTAAACACCGGGGAGCTGTTTTTT. Translated: CASSLRQLNTGELFF. The V call is TRBV11-2, the J call TRBJ2-2; D possibly corresponds to TRBD1 (5 bases). V was pared by 2 bases and J by 2 bases, with 9 bases between. This CDR3 is 15 amino acids long. Germline CDR1 SGHAT, CDR2 FQNNGV. Combining the CDR3 with reference TRBV11-2 and TRBJ2-2 gives the whole variable domain EAGVAQSPRYKIIEKRQSVAFWCNPISGHATLYWYQQILGQGPKLLIQFQNNGVVDDSQLPKDRFSAERLKGVDSTLKIQPAKLEDSAVYLCASSLRQLNTGELFFGEGSRLTVL.

The rearrangement links TRBV9 to TRBJ1-2; the D gene is possibly TRBD1 (6 bases). The CDR3 spans 16 residues. Germline V gives CDR1 SGDLS, CDR2 YYNGEE. V gave up 0 bases and J gave up 4 bases, with 16 bases separating them. The CDR3 loop is CASSVGEGELVYGYTF. The CDR3 DNA is TGTGCCAGCAGCGTAGGGGAGGGGGAATTGGTCTATGGCTACACCTTC.

The chain employs TRBV7-9 and TRBJ1-5; a weak D match, TRBD1 (6 bases). The CDR3 runs 14 residues. The germline V gene encodes CDR1 SEHNR and CDR2 FQNEAQ (reference sequence). The V end lost 5 bases, the J end lost 9 bases, and 17 bases lay between the germline ends. The CDR3 region has the DNA TGTGCCAGCAGCGCCACGTCAGGGGTTGGGCCCCAGCATTTT. It codes for CASSATSGVGPQHF. The whole variable domain, filled in from reference TRBV7-9 and TRBJ1-5, reads DTGVSQNPRHKITKRGQNVTFRCDPISEHNRLYWYRQTLGQGPEFLTYFQNEAQLEKSRLLSDRFSAERPKGSFSTLEIQRTEQGDSAMYLCASSATSGVGPQHFGDGTRLSIL.

J is TRBJ2-1 and V is TRBV6-6; 7 nucleotides align to TRBD2. Germline CDR1 reads MNHNY; CDR2 reads SVGAGI (reference sequence). The CDR3 extends over 14 amino acids. V trimming: 4 bases; J trimming: 7 bases; junction bases outside the gene matches: 7. Here the CDR3 reads CASSSGGGHNEQFF. DNA for the CDR3: TGTGCCAGCAGTTCTGGGGGAGGGCATAATGAGCAGTTCTTC.

This chain connects TRBV3-1 (or the pseudogene TRBV3-2) to TRBJ2-7; weak D call: TRBD2 (6 bases). The CDR3 has 15 residues. V was shortened by 5 bases and J by 2 bases, with 16 bases between the two germline ends. Germline-derived CDR1 and CDR2 are LGHDT and YNNKEL (reference sequence). The CDR3 is CASSARASVPYEQYF. CDR3 in DNA: TGTGCCAGCAGCGCGCGAGCTAGCGTCCCCTACGAGCAGTACTTC.

This clone was seen once. The chain links TRBV19 to TRBJ1-1; 9 nucleotides line up with TRBD1. The V segment lost 5 bases and the J segment 2 bases; nucleotides outside the gene matches: 6. The CDR3 spans 15 residues. Germline values: CDR1 LNHDA, CDR2 SQIVND (reference sequence). In DNA form, the CDR3 reads TGTGCCAGTAGTCCACGGGACAGGGAAAACACTGAAGCTTTCTTT. This sequence encodes CASSPRDRENTEAFF.

This clone was found a few times. This sequence joins TRBV2 and TRBJ1-1; 10 positions match TRBD1. The V gene end was trimmed by 7 bases and the J gene end by 0 bases; junction bases not matched to a gene: 5. This CDR3 has 15 amino acids. In germline, CDR1 is SNHLY, CDR2 FYNNEI. CDR3 in amino acids: CASMGTGALNTEAFF. The CDR3 nucleotides are TGTGCCAGCATGGGGACAGGGGCCCTGAACACTGAAGCTTTCTTT.

The chain carries TRBV6-5 and TRBJ2-7, with TRBD2 matching 7 bases. The CDR3 totals 15 residues. The V gene end was trimmed by 6 bases and the J gene end by 0 bases; junction bases not matched to a gene: 8. The germline V gene encodes CDR1 MNHEY and CDR2 SVGAGI. CDR3 residues: CASRRKSSGSYEQYF. The CDR3 DNA follows: TGTGCCAGCAGAAGGAAGTCTAGCGGCTCCTACGAGCAGTACTTC.

This chain joins TRBV7-9 and TRBJ2-1; 13 bases are shared with TRBD2. The CDR3 covers 18 residues. Germline V gene data show CDR1 as SEHNR and CDR2 as FQNEAQ (reference sequence). V was pared by 1 base and J by 6 bases, with 9 bases of the junction left unmatched. In nucleotides, the CDR3 is TGTGCCAGCAGCTTAGTGGTGACTAGCGGGAGGCTCTCCAATGAGCAGTTCTTC. This codes for CASSLVVTSGRLSNEQFF.

V gene TRBV3-1 (or the pseudogene TRBV3-2) combines with J gene TRBJ1-5, with a weak D call TRBD1 (5 bases). The germline V gene has CDR1 LGHDT and CDR2 YNNKEL (reference sequence). V lost 6 bases to trimming and J lost 2 bases, with 14 bases between them. There are 15 residues in the CDR3. The CDR3 is CASSAGRGGNQPQHF. Written as DNA, the CDR3 is TGTGCCAGCAGTGCGGGGAGGGGAGGCAATCAGCCCCAGCATTTT.

The chain couples TRBV20-1 to TRBJ1-2, with D possibly being TRBD1 (5 bases). V lost 3 bases, J lost 8 bases, and 13 bases lay in between. Looked up from germline, CDR1 is DFQATT and CDR2 is SNEGSKA (reference sequence). The CDR3 spans 12 residues. CDR3 amino acids: CSASQQGYGYTF. The CDR3 DNA sequence: TGCAGTGCTAGTCAGCAGGGTTACGGCTACACCTTC.

The CDR3: CASSPSYNSPLHF. The DNA of the CDR3 is TGTGCCAGCAGCCCTAGTTATAATTCACCCCTCCACTTT. This chain connects TRBV7-6 to TRBJ1-6; D call uncertain. This CDR3 is built from 13 residues. The germline V and J ends were trimmed by 5 bases and 4 bases, with 6 bases remaining between them. Germline values: CDR1 SGHVS, CDR2 FNYEAQ.

This clone was picked up one time. The rearrangement uses TRBV7-9 and TRBJ1-1, with 9 bases fitting TRBD1. In germline, CDR1 is SEHNR, CDR2 FQNEAQ (reference sequence). Trimming at V came to 1 base and at J to 4 bases, leaving 4 bases not matched to a gene. This CDR3 has 15 amino acids. In nucleotides, the CDR3 is TGTGCCAGCAGCTTAGACAGGGGGCAGAGCACTGAAGCTTTCTTT. Translation gives CASSLDRGQSTEAFF. The whole variable domain, remainder taken from reference TRBV7-9 and TRBJ1-1, is DTGVSQNPRHKITKRGQNVTFRCDPISEHNRLYWYRQTLGQGPEFLTYFQNEAQLEKSRLLSDRFSAERPKGSFSTLEIQRTEQGDSAMYLCASSLDRGQSTEAFFGQGTRLTVV.

This clone was picked up one time. This CDR3 is CASSLFGGGLAGNTIYF. Written as DNA, the CDR3 is TGTGCCAGCAGTTTATTCGGAGGAGGGTTAGCTGGAAACACCATATATTTT. The chain uses TRBV27 and TRBJ1-3; no clear D. V was trimmed by 1 base and J by 2 bases, leaving 15 bases between them. CDR3 length equals 17 residues. The germline V gene has CDR1 MNHEY and CDR2 SMNVEV (reference sequence).

The chain uses TRBV2 and TRBJ1-2; 9 bases are shared with TRBD1. The length of the CDR3 is 15 residues. V dropped 7 bases and J dropped 1; count of bases not matched to a gene: 7. Looked up from germline, CDR1 is SNHLY and CDR2 is FYNNEI. CDR3 bases: TGTGCCAGCATACTGGGACAGGGAAATAACTATGGCTACACCTTC. This translates into CASILGQGNNYGYTF.

The V and J genes are TRBV2 and TRBJ2-3; D ambiguous. CDR3 length: 14 residues. The germline V gene encodes CDR1 SNHLY and CDR2 FYNNEI. Trimming shortened V by 3 bases and J by 0 bases, and 7 bases separated the two germline ends. CDR3 bases: TGTGCCAGCAGTGACAGGCATAGCACAGATACGCAGTATTTT. This translates into CASSDRHSTDTQYF.

A word on this clone: This same CDR3 is encoded by further DNA sequences in the sample. This chain's CDR3 is CASSQDLRSYEQYF. In nucleotides, the CDR3 is TGTGCCAGCAGCCAAGATCTCCGGTCCTACGAGCAGTACTTC. V and J are TRBV4-2 and TRBJ2-7, with D hard to call. In germline, CDR1 is LGHNA, CDR2 YNFKEQ. V lost 0 bases and J 1 base, leaving 7 bases between the germline ends. This CDR3 has 14 amino acids.

The chain recombines TRBV7-9 with TRBJ2-2; 10 bases are shared with TRBD2. The CDR3 totals 16 residues. Germline V gene sequence: CDR1 SEHNR, CDR2 FQNEAQ (reference sequence). Trimming cost V 1 base and J 7 bases; bases outside gene matches: 6. Here the CDR3 reads CASSLGLAGVDGELFF. The CDR3 nucleotides read TGTGCCAGCAGCTTAGGCCTAGCGGGAGTCGACGGGGAGCTGTTTTTT.

J is TRBJ1-1 and V is TRBV29-1; 7 bases match TRBD1. CDR3 length: 12 residues. The germline V gene has CDR1 SQVTM and CDR2 ANQGSEA. J gave up 6 bases and V 6 bases, and 7 bases lay outside the gene matches. The CDR3 nucleotides read TGCAGCGTGGCCGTAGGACAGGCTGAAGCTTTCTTT. Protein product: CSVAVGQAEAFF.

The V and J genes are TRBV9 and TRBJ2-1; 7 nucleotides align to TRBD1. Trimming took 3 bases from V and 0 from J; bases not matched to a gene: 9. Looked up from germline, CDR1 is SGDLS and CDR2 is YYNGEE. The CDR3 contains 17 residues. CDR3 nucleotides: TGTGCCAGCAGCGGACAGGGACCGACGAGCTCCTACAATGAGCAGTTCTTC. This sequence encodes CASSGQGPTSSYNEQFF.

V gene TRBV18 combines with J gene TRBJ2-7; TRBD2 might be the D (5 bases). CDR1 KGHSH and CDR2 LQKENI come from the germline V gene. Trimming pared 2 bases from V and 6 bases from J, leaving 8 bases between. The CDR3 covers 12 residues. Written as DNA, the CDR3 is TGTGCCAGCTCACCAGAGGGAATCGAGCAGTACTTC. Translating it yields CASSPEGIEQYF.